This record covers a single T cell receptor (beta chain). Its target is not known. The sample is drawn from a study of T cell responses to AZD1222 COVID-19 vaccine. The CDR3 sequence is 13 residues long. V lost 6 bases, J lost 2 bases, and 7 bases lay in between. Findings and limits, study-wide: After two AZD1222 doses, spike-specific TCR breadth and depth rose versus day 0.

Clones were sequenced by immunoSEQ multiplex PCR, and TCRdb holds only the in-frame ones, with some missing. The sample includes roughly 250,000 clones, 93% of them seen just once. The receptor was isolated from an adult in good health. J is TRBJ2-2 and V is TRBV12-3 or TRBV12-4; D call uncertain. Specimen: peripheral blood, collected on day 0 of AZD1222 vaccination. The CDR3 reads CASSDTNTGELFF. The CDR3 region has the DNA TGTGCCAGCAGCGACACTAACACCGGGGAGCTGTTTTTT.